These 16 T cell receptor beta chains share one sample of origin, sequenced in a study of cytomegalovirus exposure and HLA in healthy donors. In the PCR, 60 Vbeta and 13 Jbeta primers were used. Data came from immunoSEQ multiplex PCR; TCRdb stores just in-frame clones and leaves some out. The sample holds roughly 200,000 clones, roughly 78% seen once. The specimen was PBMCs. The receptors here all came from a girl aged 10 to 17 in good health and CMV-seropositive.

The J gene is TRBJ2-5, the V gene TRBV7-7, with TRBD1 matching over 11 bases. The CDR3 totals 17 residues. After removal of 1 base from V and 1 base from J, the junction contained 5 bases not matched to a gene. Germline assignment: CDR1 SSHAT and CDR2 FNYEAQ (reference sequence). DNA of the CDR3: TGTGCCAGCAGCTTAGGGACCGGGACAGGGGGCCAAGAGACCCAGTACTTC. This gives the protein CASSLGTGTGGQETQYF.

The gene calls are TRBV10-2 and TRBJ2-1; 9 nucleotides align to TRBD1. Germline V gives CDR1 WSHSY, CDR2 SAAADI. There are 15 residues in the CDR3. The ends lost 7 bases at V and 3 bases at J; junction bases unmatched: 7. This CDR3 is CASTEGQGNYNEQFF. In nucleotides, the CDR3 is TGCGCCAGCACCGAAGGACAGGGGAACTACAATGAGCAGTTCTTC.

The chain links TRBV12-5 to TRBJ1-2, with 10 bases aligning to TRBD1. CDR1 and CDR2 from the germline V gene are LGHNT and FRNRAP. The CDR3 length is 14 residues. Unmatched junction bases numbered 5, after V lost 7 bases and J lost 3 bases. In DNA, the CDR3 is TGTGCTAGTGCTCACGGGACAGGGGACTATGGCTACACCTTC. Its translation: CASAHGTGDYGYTF.

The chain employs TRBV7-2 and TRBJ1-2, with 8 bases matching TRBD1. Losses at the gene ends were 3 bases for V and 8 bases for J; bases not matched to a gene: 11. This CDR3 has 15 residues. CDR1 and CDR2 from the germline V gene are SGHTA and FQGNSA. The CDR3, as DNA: TGTGCCAGCAGCTTGCTGATTGGGACAGGTCGAGGCTACACCTTC. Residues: CASSLLIGTGRGYTF.

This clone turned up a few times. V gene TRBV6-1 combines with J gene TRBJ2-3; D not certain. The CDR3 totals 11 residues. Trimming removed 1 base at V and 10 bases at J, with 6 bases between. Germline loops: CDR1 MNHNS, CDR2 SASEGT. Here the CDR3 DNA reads TGTGCCAGCAGTGAAGGTGCGGCGCAGTATTTT. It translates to CASSEGAAQYF.

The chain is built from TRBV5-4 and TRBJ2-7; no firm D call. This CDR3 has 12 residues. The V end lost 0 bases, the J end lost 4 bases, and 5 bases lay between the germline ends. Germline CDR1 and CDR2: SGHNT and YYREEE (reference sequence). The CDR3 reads CASSLDMYEQYF. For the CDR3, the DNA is TGTGCCAGCAGCTTGGATATGTACGAGCAGTACTTC. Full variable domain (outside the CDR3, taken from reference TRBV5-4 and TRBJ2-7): ETGVTQSPTHLIKTRGQQVTLRCSSQSGHNTVSWYQQALGQGPQFIFQYYREEENGRGNFPPRFSGLQFPNYSSELNVNALELDDSALYLCASSLDMYEQYFGPGTRLTVT.

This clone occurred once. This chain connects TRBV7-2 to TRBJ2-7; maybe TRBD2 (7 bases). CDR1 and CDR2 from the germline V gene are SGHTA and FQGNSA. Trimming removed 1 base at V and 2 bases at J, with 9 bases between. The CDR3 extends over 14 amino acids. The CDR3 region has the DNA TGTGCCAGCAGCTTAGAGGGGGGGCCCTACGAGCAGTACTTC. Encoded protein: CASSLEGGPYEQYF.

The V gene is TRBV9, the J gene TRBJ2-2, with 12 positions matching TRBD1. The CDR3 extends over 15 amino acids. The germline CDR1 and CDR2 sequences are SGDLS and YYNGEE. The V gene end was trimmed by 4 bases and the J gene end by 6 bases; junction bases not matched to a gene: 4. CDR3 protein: CASSRGQGAAGELFF. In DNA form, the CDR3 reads TGTGCCAGCAGCCGGGGACAGGGGGCTGCCGGGGAGCTGTTTTTT.

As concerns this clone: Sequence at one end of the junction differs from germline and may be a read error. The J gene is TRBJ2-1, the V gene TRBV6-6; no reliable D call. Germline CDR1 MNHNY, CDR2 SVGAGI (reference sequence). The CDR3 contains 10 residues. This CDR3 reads CASRDNGQFF. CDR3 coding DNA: TGTGCCAGCAGAGACAATGGGCAGTTCTTC.

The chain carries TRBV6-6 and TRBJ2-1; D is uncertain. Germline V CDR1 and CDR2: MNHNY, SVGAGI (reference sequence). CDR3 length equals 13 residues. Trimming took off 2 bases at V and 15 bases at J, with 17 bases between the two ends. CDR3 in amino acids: CASSYPSESLRFF. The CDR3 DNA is TGTGCCAGCAGTTACCCAAGTGAGAGCCTTAGGTTCTTC.

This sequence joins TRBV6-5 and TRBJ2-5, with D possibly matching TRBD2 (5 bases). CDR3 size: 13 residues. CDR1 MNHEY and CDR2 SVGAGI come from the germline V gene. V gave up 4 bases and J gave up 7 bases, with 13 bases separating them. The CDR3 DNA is TGTGCCAGCAGTTCTATCGAGGGCGGGACCCAGTACTTC. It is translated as CASSSIEGGTQYF.

Here the CDR3 reads CASSVDSPGTGELFF. DNA for the CDR3: TGTGCCAGCAGCGTAGACTCACCGGGCACCGGGGAGCTGTTTTTT. This chain connects TRBV9 to TRBJ2-2; D remains ambiguous. V lost 0 bases to trimming and J lost 4 bases, with 10 bases between them. CDR1 SGDLS and CDR2 YYNGEE come from the germline V gene. The CDR3 runs to 15 residues. Full variable domain (missing parts from reference TRBV9 and TRBJ2-2): DSGVTQTPKHLITATGQRVTLRCSPRSGDLSVYWYQQSLDQGLQFLIQYYNGEERAKGNILERFSAQQFPDLHSELNLSSLELGDSALYFCASSVDSPGTGELFFGEGSRLTVL.

The CDR3: CASSVQAGGPSYF. CDR3 DNA sequence: TGTGCCAGCAGTGTCCAAGCGGGGGGCCCCTCGTACTTC. This sequence joins TRBV2 and TRBJ2-5; 9 positions match TRBD2. Germline values: CDR1 SNHLY, CDR2 FYNNEI. Trimming took 4 bases from V and 13 from J; bases not matched to a gene: 10. The CDR3 length is 13 residues.

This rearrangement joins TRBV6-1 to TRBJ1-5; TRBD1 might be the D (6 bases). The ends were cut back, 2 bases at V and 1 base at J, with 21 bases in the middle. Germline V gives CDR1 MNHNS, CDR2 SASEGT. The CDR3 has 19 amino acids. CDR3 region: CASSEYVPQGRTSNQPQHF. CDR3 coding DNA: TGTGCCAGCAGTGAATATGTCCCCCAGGGGCGCACAAGCAATCAGCCCCAGCATTTT.

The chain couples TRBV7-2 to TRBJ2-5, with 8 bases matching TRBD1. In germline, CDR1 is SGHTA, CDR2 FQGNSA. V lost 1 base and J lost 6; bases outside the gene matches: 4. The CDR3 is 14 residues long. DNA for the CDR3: TGTGCCAGCAGCTTAGAGTGGACAGGGCAGACCCAGTACTTC. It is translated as CASSLEWTGQTQYF.

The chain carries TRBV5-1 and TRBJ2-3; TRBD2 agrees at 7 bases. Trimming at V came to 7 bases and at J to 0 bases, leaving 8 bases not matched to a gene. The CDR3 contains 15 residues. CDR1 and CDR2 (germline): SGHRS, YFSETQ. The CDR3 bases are TGCGCCAGCGGGGAGGGAAGCACTAGCACAGATACGCAGTATTTT. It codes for CASGEGSTSTDTQYF.